These 18 T cell receptor beta chains originate from one sample sequenced in a study of CD8+ T cells in alopecia areata. TCR sequencing used cDNA made by reverse transcription of extracted RNA. The repertoire was sequenced with immunoSEQ multiplex PCR; TCRdb's copy has only in-frame clones and lacks some. In the table there are about 140,000 clones, 86% of which are singletons. Sample treatment: oral pan-JAK inhibitor, 5-10 mg twice daily. Specimen: CD8+ T cells sorted from blood, collected at week 4, from a patient treated with tofacitinib. These receptors all come from a human donor with alopecia areata.

V gene TRBV7-9 combines with J gene TRBJ1-5; no clear D gene. The V gene lost 5 bases and the J gene lost 3 bases, with 5 bases spanning the gap. The germline CDR1 and CDR2 sequences are SEHNR and FQNEAQ (reference sequence). The CDR3 extends over 12 amino acids. CDR3 protein: CASSLNNQPQHF. The CDR3 bases are TGTGCCAGCAGCCTCAACAATCAGCCCCAGCATTTT.

The V and J genes are TRBV2 and TRBJ2-2, with 8 bases lining up with TRBD1. CDR3 size: 18 residues. V trimming: 4 bases; J trimming: 0 bases; junction bases outside the gene matches: 10. Germline V lookup: CDR1 SNHLY, CDR2 FYNNEI. CDR3 residues: CASSAPASGQANTGELFF. CDR3 DNA: TGTGCCAGCAGTGCCCCCGCCTCGGGACAGGCGAACACCGGGGAGCTGTTTTTT.

This clone has just one count. The V and J genes are TRBV5-6 and TRBJ1-2, with no clear D. V gave up 0 bases and J gave up 0 bases, with 3 bases separating them. This CDR3 is 13 amino acids long. Germline loops: CDR1 SGHDT, CDR2 YYEEEE. CDR3 DNA sequence: TGTGCCAGCAGCTTGGTCACTAACTATGGCTACACCTTC. Its protein product is CASSLVTNYGYTF.

The CDR3 nucleotides read TGTGCCAGCAGCCAAAGCCGGGACAGGTTCTACGAGCAGTACTTC. Translated, it gives CASSQSRDRFYEQYF. This chain links TRBV14 with TRBJ2-7, with 8 bases fitting TRBD1. This CDR3 is built from 15 residues. The germline CDR1 and CDR2 sequences are SGHDN and FVKESK. V lost 2 bases, J lost 3 bases, and 6 bases stayed unmatched.

The chain links TRBV6-5 to TRBJ1-5; 7 bases are shared with TRBD1. This CDR3 region has 14 residues. V shed 6 bases, J shed 5 bases, and the junction held 7 bases outside the gene matches. Germline V lookup: CDR1 MNHEY, CDR2 SVGAGI. This chain's CDR3 is CASRNTGEHQPQHF. CDR3 coding DNA: TGTGCCAGCAGAAACACAGGGGAGCATCAGCCCCAGCATTTT.

The rearrangement uses TRBV6-1 and TRBJ2-7; D is undetermined. The CDR3 length is 12 residues. CDR1 is MNHNS, CDR2 SASEGT, per germline. V lost 8 bases, J lost 3 bases, and 11 bases lay in between. The CDR3 here is CASLNRGYEQYF. Here the CDR3 DNA reads TGTGCCAGCCTCAACCGAGGCTACGAGCAGTACTTC.

The genes are TRBV30 and TRBJ2-6, with D perhaps TRBD1 or TRBD2 (5 bases each). V gave up 7 bases and J gave up 4 bases, with 14 bases separating them. Germline CDR1 is GTSNPN and CDR2 is SVGIG (reference sequence). CDR3 length: 14 amino acids. The DNA of the CDR3 is TGTGCCTCATCTTCAGGGACCGGGGCCAACGTCCTGACTTTC. Translated, it gives CASSSGTGANVLTF.

This chain connects TRBV7-6 to TRBJ2-1; 14 bases are a match to TRBD2. The V gene end was trimmed by 5 bases and the J gene end by 7 bases; junction bases not matched to a gene: 10. CDR1 and CDR2 from the germline V gene are SGHVS and FNYEAQ. The CDR3 spans 17 residues. The CDR3 is CASSLGTSGSTVNEQFF. CDR3 sequence (DNA): TGTGCCAGCAGCCTCGGGACTAGCGGGAGTACGGTGAATGAGCAGTTCTTC.

The table lists this clone with a count of one. The genes are TRBV29-1 and TRBJ2-1, with 7 bases matching TRBD2. From germline, CDR1 is SQVTM and CDR2 ANQGSEA. The CDR3 is made up of 16 amino acids. V trimming: 3 bases; J trimming: 2 bases; junction bases outside the gene matches: 10. This CDR3 reads CSVEGGRGIAYNEQFF. The CDR3 DNA follows: TGCAGCGTTGAGGGGGGGAGAGGGATCGCCTACAATGAGCAGTTCTTC.

The J gene is TRBJ2-3, the V gene TRBV29-1; TRBD1 agrees at 9 bases. The germline V gene has CDR1 SQVTM and CDR2 ANQGSEA. Unmatched junction bases numbered 6, after V lost 1 base and J lost 4 bases. The CDR3 sequence is 15 residues long. CDR3 sequence reads: CSVEARQGGADTQYF. CDR3 nucleotide sequence: TGCAGCGTTGAAGCGAGACAGGGGGGTGCAGATACGCAGTATTTT.

The J gene is TRBJ2-7, the V gene TRBV4-1, with 14 bases identical to TRBD2. V was pared by 5 bases and J by 4 bases, with 4 bases of the junction left unmatched. This CDR3 is 15 amino acids long. The germline CDR1 and CDR2 sequences are MGHRA and YSYEKL. The CDR3, as DNA: TGCGCCAGCAGCGCCGGGACTAGCGGGAGTTACGAGCAGTACTTC. It encodes CASSAGTSGSYEQYF.

The chain is built from TRBV9 and TRBJ2-7, with D perhaps TRBD1 or TRBD2 (5 bases each). The CDR3 runs 15 residues. Trimming took 3 bases from V and 0 from J, leaving 13 bases between them. Germline V CDR1 and CDR2: SGDLS, YYNGEE. Here the CDR3 DNA reads TGTGCCAGCAGCGCACGGGACGGAAGCTCCTACGAGCAGTACTTC. This encodes CASSARDGSSYEQYF.

Only one count was recorded for this clone. The V gene is TRBV29-1, the J gene TRBJ2-4, with D possibly matching TRBD1 (7 bases). Germline V gene data show CDR1 as SQVTM and CDR2 as ANQGSEA. CDR3 length: 13 amino acids. V was cut by 4 bases and J by 5 bases, with 12 bases left in between. The DNA of the CDR3 is TGCAGCGTTGTCTTCAGGGGGGAAAACATTCAGTACTTC. This sequence encodes CSVVFRGENIQYF.

Comment on this clone: This same CDR3 is encoded by further DNA sequences in the sample. V gene TRBV5-1 combines with J gene TRBJ2-7; 7 positions agree with TRBD1. Germline V gene data show CDR1 as SGHRS and CDR2 as YFSETQ. The CDR3 is 14 amino acids. V lost 0 bases, J lost 2 bases, and 2 bases stayed unmatched. In nucleotides, the CDR3 is TGCGCCAGCAGCTTGGGACAGGGAGCCTACGAGCAGTACTTC. Protein product: CASSLGQGAYEQYF.

In the case of this clone: The CDR3 end shows no conserved phenylalanine or tryptophan, and so a read error is likely. The DNA is left out, because the CDR3 cannot be placed on it with certainty; the CDR3 is given as TCRdb lists it. The chain uses TRBV28 and TRBJ1-5. The CDR3 is 17 residues long, counting both termini. The germline CDR1 and CDR2 sequences are MDHEN and SYDVKM. CDR3: CASSVSGSGSGKAGLLL.

The gene calls are TRBV5-1 and TRBJ2-6, with D unclear. Germline CDR1 reads SGHRS; CDR2 reads YFSETQ. CDR3 length: 15 residues. Deletions cut 0 bases from V and 0 bases from J, with 4 bases between. In DNA, the CDR3 is TGCGCCAGCAGCTTGGTTCGCTCTGGGGCCAACGTCCTGACTTTC. Its translation is CASSLVRSGANVLTF.

The rearrangement joins TRBV4-1 to TRBJ2-7; D perhaps matches TRBD2 (6 bases). This CDR3 spans 13 amino acids. V lost 4 bases and J 2 bases, leaving 9 bases between the germline ends. Germline assignment: CDR1 MGHRA and CDR2 YSYEKL. Here the CDR3 DNA reads TGCGCCAGCAGCCCGGCGGGAACCTACGAGCAGTACTTC. This sequence encodes CASSPAGTYEQYF.

The chain joins TRBV29-1 to TRBJ2-7; D is possibly TRBD2 (6 bases). The CDR3 loop spans 14 amino acids. V shed 2 bases and J shed 1 base, with 12 bases lying between them. CDR1 and CDR2 from the germline V gene are SQVTM and ANQGSEA. This CDR3 reads CSVEIRGSSYEQYF. CDR3 nucleotides: TGCAGCGTTGAAATCCGGGGGAGTTCCTACGAGCAGTACTTC.